A selection of T cell receptor beta chains follows, all from one sample in a study of regulatory T cells in long-lasting Graves disease. TCRdb reprocessed the multiplex PCR reads with MiXCR, giving one entry per CDR3 protein. The top ten clones hold roughly 20% of a sample with around 400,000 distinct CDR3 sequences, around a sixth of them seen once. Material: peripheral blood mononuclear cells (PBMCs), obtained at new diagnosis, from a patient treated with antithyroid drugs. All receptors derive from a female donor with Graves disease. CDR3s include the opening cysteine and the closing phenylalanine or tryptophan. A D gene is named only where the DNA matches it firmly. Not every row has a clone size; where given, it reads once, few, many or a size class.

j_gene: TRBJ2-5
abundance: few
v_gene: TRBV19
d_gene: -
CDR3nt: TGTGCCAGTAGTATATACCCCCCACAGGTGATAGAAGAAGAGACCCAGTACTTC
CDR3aa: CASSIYPPQVIEEETQYF

j_gene: TRBJ2-7
abundance: many
v_gene: TRBV15
d_gene: -
CDR3nt: TGTGCCACCAGCAGAGATCTGATCTACGAGCAGTACTTC
CDR3aa: CATSRDLIYEQYF

j_gene: TRBJ2-5
abundance: many
v_gene: TRBV9
d_gene: TRBD1
CDR3nt: TGTGCCAGCAGTCGGGCGACGGACAGGCTACGGGAGACCCAGTACTTC
CDR3aa: CASSRATDRLRETQYF

j_gene: TRBJ2-3
abundance: many
v_gene: TRBV20-1
d_gene: TRBD1
CDR3nt: TGCAGTGCTAGCCCCAGGACAGGGGAGGGAACAGATACGCAGTATTTT
CDR3aa: CSASPRTGEGTDTQYF

j_gene: TRBJ2-7
abundance: -
v_gene: TRBV12-3/TRBV12-4
d_gene: TRBD1
CDR3nt: TGTGCCAGCAGCTCACAGGGGGTCAACGAGCAGTACTTC
CDR3aa: CASSSQGVNEQYF

j_gene: TRBJ2-3
abundance: many
v_gene: TRBV27
d_gene: -
CDR3nt: TGTGCCAGCAGTTGGAGGGGGGGGTTAAGGGCGGATACGCAGTATTTT
CDR3aa: CASSWRGGLRADTQYF

j_gene: TRBJ2-7
abundance: many
v_gene: TRBV4-1
d_gene: -
CDR3nt: TGCGCCAGCAGCCAAGAACGTGACGGCTACGAGCAGTACTTC
CDR3aa: CASSQERDGYEQYF

j_gene: TRBJ1-6
abundance: few
v_gene: TRBV2
d_gene: TRBD1
CDR3nt: TGTGCCAGCAAGGGTACAGGGGCCTCTAATTCACCCCTCCACTTT
CDR3aa: CASKGTGASNSPLHF

j_gene: TRBJ2-1
abundance: -
v_gene: TRBV20-1
d_gene: -
CDR3nt: TGCAGTGCTCCCAGTAGGGGGGGGCGCCGCAATGAGCAGTTCTTC
CDR3aa: CSAPSRGGRRNEQFF

j_gene: TRBJ2-2
abundance: many
v_gene: TRBV7-3
d_gene: -
CDR3nt: TGTGCCAGCAGCCCCGGACCCAAATCGAACACCGGGGAGCTGTTTTTT
CDR3aa: CASSPGPKSNTGELFF

j_gene: TRBJ2-7
abundance: once
v_gene: TRBV18
d_gene: -
CDR3nt: TGTGCCAGCTCACCACCGGGCAGGGCCTACGAGCAGTACTTC
CDR3aa: CASSPPGRAYEQYF

j_gene: TRBJ2-7
abundance: many
v_gene: TRBV12-3/TRBV12-4
d_gene: -
CDR3nt: TGTGCCAGCAAGGGGGGCGGGCCCACCTACGAGCAGTACTTC
CDR3aa: CASKGGGPTYEQYF

j_gene: TRBJ2-1
abundance: many
v_gene: TRBV20-1
d_gene: TRBD1
CDR3nt: TGCAGTGCTAGAGGGACAGGGAACAATGAGCAGTTCTTC
CDR3aa: CSARGTGNNEQFF

j_gene: TRBJ1-1
abundance: many
v_gene: TRBV10-3
d_gene: TRBD1
CDR3nt: TGTGCCAGCTGGACAGGGGGCGGGAGTCCCTTGAACACTGAAGCTTTCTTT
CDR3aa: CASWTGGGSPLNTEAFF

j_gene: TRBJ2-3
abundance: -
v_gene: TRBV7-9
d_gene: -
CDR3nt: TGTGCCAGCAGCTTGGGGCAGAAAAACACAGATACGCAGTATTTT
CDR3aa: CASSLGQKNTDTQYF

j_gene: TRBJ2-1
abundance: many
v_gene: TRBV11-2
d_gene: -
CDR3nt: TGTGCCAGCAGCCGTAGAGGGACAGGGGCCGGGACTAGCGGTTACAATGAGCAGTTCTTC
CDR3aa: CASSRRGTGAGTSGYNEQFF

j_gene: TRBJ2-2
abundance: few
v_gene: TRBV4-1
d_gene: -
CDR3nt: TGCGCCAGCAGCCGGACGAGGACCGGGGAGCTGTTTTTT
CDR3aa: CASSRTRTGELFF

j_gene: TRBJ2-4
abundance: -
v_gene: TRBV6-1
d_gene: TRBD1
CDR3nt: TGTGCCAGCAGTAAGAGGACAGGGGACGTAGCCAAAAACATTCAGTACTTC
CDR3aa: CASSKRTGDVAKNIQYF

j_gene: TRBJ1-6
abundance: many
v_gene: TRBV5-1
d_gene: -
CDR3nt: TGCGCCAGTACGGACAGTTATAATTCACCCCTCCACTTT
CDR3aa: CASTDSYNSPLHF

j_gene: TRBJ1-1
abundance: many
v_gene: TRBV5-1
d_gene: -
CDR3nt: TGCGCCAGCAGCTTTTTGACAGCCATGAACACTGAAGCTTTCTTT
CDR3aa: CASSFLTAMNTEAFF

j_gene: TRBJ1-5
abundance: many
v_gene: TRBV5-5
d_gene: -
CDR3nt: TGTGCCAGCAGCTTGGCGGGTAGGGGGAGCTTTCAGCCCCAGCATTTT
CDR3aa: CASSLAGRGSFQPQHF

j_gene: TRBJ2-2
abundance: few
v_gene: TRBV6-6
d_gene: -
CDR3nt: TGTGCCAGCAGTTACTCGGGCGGGCCCACCGGGGAGCTGTTTTTT
CDR3aa: CASSYSGGPTGELFF

j_gene: TRBJ1-1
abundance: many
v_gene: TRBV20-1
d_gene: TRBD1
CDR3nt: TGCAGTGCTAATCTCAACAGGGGGAGCACTGAAGCTTTCTTT
CDR3aa: CSANLNRGSTEAFF

j_gene: TRBJ2-7
abundance: -
v_gene: TRBV7-9
d_gene: TRBD1
CDR3nt: TGTGCCAGCAGCTCGGACAGGGGGGGCCTGGAGCAGTACTTC
CDR3aa: CASSSDRGGLEQYF

j_gene: TRBJ2-5
abundance: many
v_gene: TRBV12-3/TRBV12-4
d_gene: -
CDR3nt: TGTGCCAGCAGTTTAGCGTTCGGGACACTTGGGGAGACCCAGTACTTC
CDR3aa: CASSLAFGTLGETQYF

j_gene: TRBJ2-7
abundance: many
v_gene: TRBV11-2
d_gene: -
CDR3nt: TGTGCCAGCAGCTTAGATCTGCAGGGCGGGCAGTACTTC
CDR3aa: CASSLDLQGGQYF

j_gene: TRBJ2-3
abundance: few
v_gene: TRBV7-9
d_gene: -
CDR3nt: TGTGCCAGCAGCCCTCGGACGAAAAGGACAGATACGCAGTATTTT
CDR3aa: CASSPRTKRTDTQYF

j_gene: TRBJ2-7
abundance: many
v_gene: TRBV20-1
d_gene: TRBD2
CDR3nt: TGCAGTGCTATGGCTAGCGGGAGGTACGAGCAGTACTTC
CDR3aa: CSAMASGRYEQYF

j_gene: TRBJ2-7
abundance: many
v_gene: TRBV30
d_gene: -
CDR3nt: TGTGCCTGGAGCGAGGACTCGAACTCCTACGAGCAGTACTTC
CDR3aa: CAWSEDSNSYEQYF

j_gene: TRBJ2-3
abundance: few
v_gene: TRBV7-9
d_gene: TRBD1
CDR3nt: TGTGCCAGCAGCGTCACAGGGACAGGGCGGAAAGATACGCAGTATTTT
CDR3aa: CASSVTGTGRKDTQYF

j_gene: TRBJ1-1
abundance: many
v_gene: TRBV12-5
d_gene: TRBD1
CDR3nt: TGTGCTAGTGGTCCCCGGGACAGGGTCATGAACACTGAAGCTTTCTTT
CDR3aa: CASGPRDRVMNTEAFF

j_gene: TRBJ1-5
abundance: many
v_gene: TRBV2
d_gene: TRBD1
CDR3nt: TGTGCCAGCAGCAGACAGGGCGCTTTGCCCCAGCATTTT
CDR3aa: CASSRQGALPQHF

j_gene: TRBJ2-7
abundance: many
v_gene: TRBV11-2
d_gene: -
CDR3nt: TGTGCCAGCAGCTCAGGGGCGGGTTTCTACGAGCAGTACTTC
CDR3aa: CASSSGAGFYEQYF

j_gene: TRBJ1-2
abundance: -
v_gene: TRBV9
d_gene: -
CDR3nt: TGTGCCAGCAGCCCCGGGGCCGGGTATGGCTACACCTTC
CDR3aa: CASSPGAGYGYTF

j_gene: TRBJ2-5
abundance: many
v_gene: TRBV7-3
d_gene: -
CDR3nt: TGTGCCAGCAGCTTTGGGGAGGTGGAGACCCAGTACTTC
CDR3aa: CASSFGEVETQYF

j_gene: TRBJ1-2
abundance: -
v_gene: TRBV2
d_gene: -
CDR3nt: TGTGCCAGCAGTGATCCCGGGTCCGGGACCCGGGGAGGCTACACCTTC
CDR3aa: CASSDPGSGTRGGYTF

j_gene: TRBJ1-4
abundance: many
v_gene: TRBV5-1
d_gene: TRBD1
CDR3nt: TGCGCCAGCAGCGCCTGGACAGGGGAGGATGAAAAACTGTTTTTT
CDR3aa: CASSAWTGEDEKLFF

j_gene: TRBJ2-3
abundance: many
v_gene: TRBV29-1
d_gene: -
CDR3nt: TGCAGCGTTGTGAGTGACACGCGTGGAGCCACAGATACGCAGTATTTT
CDR3aa: CSVVSDTRGATDTQYF

j_gene: TRBJ2-1
abundance: many
v_gene: TRBV12-5
d_gene: -
CDR3nt: TGTGCTAGTGGTTTCGGTGCTGGTCAGGAGAGCTATGAGCAGTTCTTC
CDR3aa: CASGFGAGQESYEQFF

j_gene: TRBJ2-1
abundance: many
v_gene: TRBV9
d_gene: -
CDR3nt: TGTGCCAGCAGCGTAGAAAGTGTGGAAAAGTTCTTC
CDR3aa: CASSVESVEKFF

j_gene: TRBJ1-4
abundance: many
v_gene: TRBV29-1
d_gene: TRBD1
CDR3nt: TGCAGCGTTGAAGGACAGGGACGGGAAAAACTGTTTTTT
CDR3aa: CSVEGQGREKLFF

j_gene: TRBJ1-2
abundance: many
v_gene: TRBV12-3/TRBV12-4
d_gene: -
CDR3nt: TGTGCCAGCAGTTCTGTGAAAAGCTACACCTTC
CDR3aa: CASSSVKSYTF